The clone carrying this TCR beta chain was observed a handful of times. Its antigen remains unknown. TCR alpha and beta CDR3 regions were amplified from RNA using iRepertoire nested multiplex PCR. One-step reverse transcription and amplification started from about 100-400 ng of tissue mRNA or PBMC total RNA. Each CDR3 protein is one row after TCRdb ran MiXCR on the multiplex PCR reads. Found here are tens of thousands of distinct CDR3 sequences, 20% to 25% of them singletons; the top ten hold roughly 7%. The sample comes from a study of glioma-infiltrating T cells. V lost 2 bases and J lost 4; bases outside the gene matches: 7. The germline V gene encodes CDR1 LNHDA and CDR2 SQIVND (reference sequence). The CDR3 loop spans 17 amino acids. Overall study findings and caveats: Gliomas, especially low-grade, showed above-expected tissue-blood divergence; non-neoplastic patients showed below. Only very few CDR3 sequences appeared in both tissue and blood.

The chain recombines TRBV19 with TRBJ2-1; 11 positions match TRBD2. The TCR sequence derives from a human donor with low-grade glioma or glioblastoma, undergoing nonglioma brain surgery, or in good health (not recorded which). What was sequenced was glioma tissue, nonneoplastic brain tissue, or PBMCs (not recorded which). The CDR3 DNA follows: TGTGCCAGTAGTATAAACCCCGGGACTAGCGGATACAATGAGCAGTTCTTC. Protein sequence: CASSINPGTSGYNEQFF.